Here is one TCR beta chain with its context. CDR1 and CDR2 from the germline V gene are SGHNT and YENEEA. Deletions cut 4 bases from V and 3 bases from J, with 9 bases between. CDR3 length: 13 amino acids. This specimen comes from a study of blood T cell repertoires in COVID-19. Study-wide context: Samples came from the United States, Italy and Spain, spanning acute and convalescent COVID-19. The cDNA or gDNA used as material had been derived from T cells, B-cell-depleted T cells, or PBMCs.

How the authors handled the data: Amplification of reference gene primers provided the estimated nucleated cell counts. The method was immunoSEQ multiplex PCR; TCRdb's version includes in-frame clones alone and lacks a portion of them. For V, J and clone size, that table is used; D and trimming come from the DNA. Of some 220,000 clones in the sample, 85% were seen once. Specimen: peripheral blood. The receptor's source is a woman in her sixties or seventies with active or convalescent COVID-19. The rearrangement uses TRBV11-3 and TRBJ2-5; no firm D call. The CDR3 nucleotides are TGTGCCAGCAGCTCACAGTTAAAAGAGACCCAGTACTTC. Encoded protein: CASSSQLKETQYF.